This TCR beta chain was identified during a study of control samples from healthy donors and cancer patients. Sequencing used immunoSEQ multiplex PCR; TCRdb keeps in-frame clones, though not all of them. Seen here are approximately 150,000 clones, over 85% observed once, and the top ten hold less than 6%. This clone appeared once. V dropped 4 bases and J dropped 0 bases, with 17 bases sitting between them. Per germline, CDR1 SGHRS and CDR2 YFSETQ. The CDR3 is 16 residues long. The clonotype comes from a man younger than 35 in good health. J is TRBJ2-7 and V is TRBV5-1; D unresolved. The sequencing input was blood. The CDR3 DNA sequence: TGCGCCAGCAGCCTTATTCCCAGCCCGAGCTCCTACGAGCAGTACTTC. This encodes CASSLIPSPSSYEQYF.